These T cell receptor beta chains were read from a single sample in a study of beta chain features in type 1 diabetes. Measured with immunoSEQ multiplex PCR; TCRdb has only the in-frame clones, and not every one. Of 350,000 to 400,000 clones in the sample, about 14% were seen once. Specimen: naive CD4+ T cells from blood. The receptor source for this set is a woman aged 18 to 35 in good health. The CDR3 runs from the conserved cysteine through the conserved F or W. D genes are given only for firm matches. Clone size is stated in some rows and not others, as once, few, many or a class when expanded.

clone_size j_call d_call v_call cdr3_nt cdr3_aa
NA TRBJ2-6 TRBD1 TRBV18 TGTGCCAGCTCACCAACGCGGACAGGCGGTGACCCATCCTCTGGGGCCAACGTCCTGACTTTC CASSPTRTGGDPSSGANVLTF
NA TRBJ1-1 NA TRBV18 TGTGCCAGCTCACCACTAGACAGAACCATGAACACTGAAGCTTTCTTT CASSPLDRTMNTEAFF
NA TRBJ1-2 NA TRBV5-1 TGCGCCAGCAGCTTGGCTCCACTGAGATCCGGCTACACCTTC CASSLAPLRSGYTF
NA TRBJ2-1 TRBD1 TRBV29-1 TGCAGCGTGAGACAGGGGGCTACTCACCACAACTACAATGAGCAGTTCTTC CSVRQGATHHNYNEQFF
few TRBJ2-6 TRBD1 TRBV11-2 TGTGCCAGCAGCTTATTGAGTTTTGAGGGGGCGCATGTGGCCAACGTCCTGACTTTC CASSLLSFEGAHVANVLTF
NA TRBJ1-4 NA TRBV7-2 TGTGCCAGCAGCTTACCCCCGAGTGAAAAACTGTTTTTT CASSLPPSEKLFF
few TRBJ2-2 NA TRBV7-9 TGTGCCAGCAGCCCCCGGACTTGGGAGAACACCGGGGAGCTGTTTTTT CASSPRTWENTGELFF
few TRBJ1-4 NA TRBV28 TGTGCCAGCAGGGGCGAAAAACTGTTTTTT CASRGEKLFF
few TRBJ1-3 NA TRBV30 TGTGCCTGGAGGCGACAGGCAGCCTCTGGAAACACCATATATTTT CAWRRQAASGNTIYF
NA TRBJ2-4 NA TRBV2 TGTGCCAGCGGCGGGAAAGGGGTCACAAACATTCAGTACTTC CASGGKGVTNIQYF
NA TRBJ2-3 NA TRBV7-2 TGTGCCAGCAGCTTGGCGGGACTTAGCTCAGATACGCAGTATTTT CASSLAGLSSDTQYF
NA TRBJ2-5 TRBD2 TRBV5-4 TGTGCCAGCCTCGAAGCGGGGGGTGGGGAGACCCAGTACTTC CASLEAGGGETQYF
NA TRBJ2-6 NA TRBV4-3 TGCGCCAGCAGCCAACTATCTTCTGGGGCCAACGTCCTGACTTTC CASSQLSSGANVLTF
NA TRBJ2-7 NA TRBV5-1 TGCGCCAGCAGCTTGGCTAGGACAGCTTACGAGCAGTACTTC CASSLARTAYEQYF
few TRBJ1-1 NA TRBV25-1 TGTGCCAGCAACCTTGGAGGCAACACTGAAGCTTTCTTT CASNLGGNTEAFF
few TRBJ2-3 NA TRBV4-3 TGCGCCAGCAGCCTGGAGCGGAGCACAGATACGCAGTATTTT CASSLERSTDTQYF
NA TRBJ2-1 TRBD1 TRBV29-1 TGCAGCGCTGAACAGGGGTACAGGGGCAATGAGCAGTTCTTC CSAEQGYRGNEQFF
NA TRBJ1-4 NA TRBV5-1 TGCGCCAGCAGCTTAAGGGGAGGACCAACTAATGAAAAACTGTTTTTT CASSLRGGPTNEKLFF
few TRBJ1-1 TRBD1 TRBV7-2 TGTGCCAGCAGCTTAACTGGGACAGGGGGGGGCGCTTTCTTT CASSLTGTGGGAFF
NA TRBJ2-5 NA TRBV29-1 TGCAGCGTTGGCGAGACTAAACAGGGGACCCAGTACTTC CSVGETKQGTQYF
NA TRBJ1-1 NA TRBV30 TGTGCCGGTAGTAGACAGGCGAACACTGAAGCTTTCTTT CAGSRQANTEAFF
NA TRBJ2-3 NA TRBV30 TGTGCCTCGTCTGCACGGGAACGTAGCACAGATACGCAGTATTTT CASSARERSTDTQYF
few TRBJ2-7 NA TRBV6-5 TGTGCCAGCAGTTACTCGGGCATGGGTCTGCAGTACTTC CASSYSGMGLQYF
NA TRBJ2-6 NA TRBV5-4 TGTGCCAGCAGCTTGCCGGGGAGCTCTGGGGCCAACGTCCTGACTTTC CASSLPGSSGANVLTF
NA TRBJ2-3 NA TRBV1 TGCACCAGCAGCCAAGCAGCGGGAGGCGGGGATACGCAGTATTTT CTSSQAAGGGDTQYF
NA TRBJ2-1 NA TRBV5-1 TGCGCCAGCAGCCCCCGAGGACAGCCTCCGATATGGTTCTTC CASSPRGQPPIWFF
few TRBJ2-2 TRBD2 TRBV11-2 TGTGCCAGCAGCTTGCGGGAGTTCGGGGAGCTGTTTTTT CASSLREFGELFF
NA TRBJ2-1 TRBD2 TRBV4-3 TGCGCCAGCAGCCAAGGGTACCTAGCGGGAGCGGCATACAATGAGCAGTTCTTC CASSQGYLAGAAYNEQFF
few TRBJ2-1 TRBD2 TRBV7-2 TGTGCCAGCAGCTTACGGGCTAGCGGGAGCAATGAGCAGTTCTTC CASSLRASGSNEQFF
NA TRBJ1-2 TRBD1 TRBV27 TGTGCCAGCAGTCGGGACAGGGGGCGATCCTATGGCTACACCTTC CASSRDRGRSYGYTF
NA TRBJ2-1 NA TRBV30 TGTGCCTGGAGGGTAGACTACAATGAGCAGTTCTTC CAWRVDYNEQFF
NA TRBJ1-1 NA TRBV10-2 TGCGCCAGCAACGGGAACACTGAAGCTTTCTTT CASNGNTEAFF
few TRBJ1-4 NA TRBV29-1 TGCAGCGTTGAAGATCCAGGGGCAGGTGAAAAACTGTTTTTT CSVEDPGAGEKLFF
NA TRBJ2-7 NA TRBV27 TGTGCCAGCAGTTTAATTAGTCGTAGACTAGACCGCGAGCAGTACTTC CASSLISRRLDREQYF
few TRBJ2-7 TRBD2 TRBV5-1 TGCGCCAGCAGCTTGCGCGGGGGCGAGCAGTACTTC CASSLRGGEQYF
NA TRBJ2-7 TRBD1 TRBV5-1 TGCGCCAGCAGCTTGGGCGGGGGACAGGGCTCCTACGAGCAGTACTTC CASSLGGGQGSYEQYF
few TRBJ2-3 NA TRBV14 TGTGCCAGCAGCCAAGATCGGTCCGGGGCAGATACGCAGTATTTT CASSQDRSGADTQYF
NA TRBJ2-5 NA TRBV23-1 TGCGCCAGCAGTCAACGGACAGAGTTAGAGACCCAGTACTTC CASSQRTELETQYF
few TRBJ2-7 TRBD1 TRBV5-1 TGCGCCAGCAGCTGGGACAGGAACAGGTTCTCCTACGAGCAGTACTTC CASSWDRNRFSYEQYF
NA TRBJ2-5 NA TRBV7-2 TGTGCCAGCAGCTCGTATCCATCCGGGAGCGAGACCCAGTACTTC CASSSYPSGSETQYF
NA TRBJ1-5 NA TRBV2 TGTGCCAGCAGATACAGGGAACAGTATCAGCCCCAGCATTTT CASRYREQYQPQHF
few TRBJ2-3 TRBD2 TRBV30 TGTGCCTGGAGAACTCCGGGACTAGCGGGAGTATACGATACGCAGTATTTT CAWRTPGLAGVYDTQYF
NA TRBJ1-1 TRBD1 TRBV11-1 TGTGCCAGCAGCCTGCAGACAGGGTCGACGGCTGAAGCTTTCTTT CASSLQTGSTAEAFF
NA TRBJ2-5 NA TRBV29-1 TGCAGCGTTGGGCAAAACCGAGAGACCCAGTACTTC CSVGQNRETQYF
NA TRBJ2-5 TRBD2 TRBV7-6 TGTGCCAGCAGCTTACCGCCTACTAGCGGGAGGGCCGTTTTTCATGAGACCCAGTACTTC CASSLPPTSGRAVFHETQYF